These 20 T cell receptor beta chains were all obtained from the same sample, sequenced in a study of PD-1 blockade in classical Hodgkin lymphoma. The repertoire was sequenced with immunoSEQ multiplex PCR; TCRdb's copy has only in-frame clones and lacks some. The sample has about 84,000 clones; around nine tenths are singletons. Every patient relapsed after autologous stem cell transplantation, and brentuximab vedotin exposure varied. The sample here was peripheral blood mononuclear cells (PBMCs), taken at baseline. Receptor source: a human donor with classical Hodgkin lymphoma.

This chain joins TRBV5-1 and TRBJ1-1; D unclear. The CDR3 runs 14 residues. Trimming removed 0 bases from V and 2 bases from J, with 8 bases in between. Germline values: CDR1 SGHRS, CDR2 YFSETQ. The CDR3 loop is CASSLGQSNTEAFF. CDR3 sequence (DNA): TGCGCCAGCAGCTTGGGGCAGTCTAACACTGAAGCTTTCTTT. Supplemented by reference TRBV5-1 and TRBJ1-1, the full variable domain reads KAGVTQTPRYLIKTRGQQVTLSCSPISGHRSVSWYQQTPGQGLQFLFEYFSETQRNKGNFPGRFSGRQFSNSRSEMNVSTLELGDSALYLCASSLGQSNTEAFFGQGTRLTVV.

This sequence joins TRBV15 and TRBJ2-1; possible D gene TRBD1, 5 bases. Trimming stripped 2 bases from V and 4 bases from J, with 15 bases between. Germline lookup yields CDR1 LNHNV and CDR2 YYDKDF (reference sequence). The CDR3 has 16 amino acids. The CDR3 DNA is TGTGCCACCAGCAGAACAACAGGTGCCCCATACAATGAGCAGTTCTTC. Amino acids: CATSRTTGAPYNEQFF.

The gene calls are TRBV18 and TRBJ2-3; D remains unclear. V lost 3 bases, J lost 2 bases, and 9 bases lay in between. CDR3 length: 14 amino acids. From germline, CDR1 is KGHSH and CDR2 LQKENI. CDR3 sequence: CASSPRHNTDTQYF. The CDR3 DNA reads TGTGCCAGCTCACCCCGACACAACACAGATACGCAGTATTTT. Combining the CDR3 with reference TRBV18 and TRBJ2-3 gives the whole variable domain NAGVMQNPRHLVRRRGQEARLRCSPMKGHSHVYWYRQLPEEGLKFMVYLQKENIIDESGMPKERFSAEFPKEGPSILRIQQVVRGDSAAYFCASSPRHNTDTQYFGPGTRLTVL.

The DNA for the CDR3 is TGCAGTGCTAAAACAGGAGATGAAGCTTTCTTT. Amino acid sequence: CSAKTGDEAFF. This rearrangement joins TRBV20-1 to TRBJ1-1, with a possible D match to TRBD1 (5 bases). The CDR3 has 11 amino acids. CDR1 and CDR2 from the germline V gene are DFQATT and SNEGSKA (reference sequence). Trimming left V 4 bases short and J 7 bases short, with 10 bases between.

CDR3 sequence reads: CASSPTGWEGYTF. The CDR3 DNA sequence: TGTGCCAGCAGCCCGACAGGATGGGAAGGCTACACCTTC. The gene calls are TRBV5-4 and TRBJ1-2, with D perhaps TRBD1 (6 bases). This CDR3 is 13 amino acids long. Germline V gene lookup returns CDR1 SGHNT and CDR2 YYREEE (reference sequence). Between the trimmed V and J ends, which lost 4 bases and 8 bases, there was a span of 15 bases.

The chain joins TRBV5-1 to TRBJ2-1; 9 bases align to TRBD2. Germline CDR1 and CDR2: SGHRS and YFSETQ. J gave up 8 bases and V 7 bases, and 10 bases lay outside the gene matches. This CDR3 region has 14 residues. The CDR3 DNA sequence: TGCGCCAGCCAGGGCGGGAGGGCGTCGGATGAGCAGTTCTTC. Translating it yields CASQGGRASDEQFF.

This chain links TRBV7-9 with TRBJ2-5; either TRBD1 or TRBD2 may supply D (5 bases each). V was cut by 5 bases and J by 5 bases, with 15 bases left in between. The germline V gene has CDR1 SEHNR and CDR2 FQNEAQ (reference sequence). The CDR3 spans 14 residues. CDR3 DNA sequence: TGTGCCAGCAGCCTCGGGACGCTGGTGGAGACCCAGTACTTC. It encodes CASSLGTLVETQYF.

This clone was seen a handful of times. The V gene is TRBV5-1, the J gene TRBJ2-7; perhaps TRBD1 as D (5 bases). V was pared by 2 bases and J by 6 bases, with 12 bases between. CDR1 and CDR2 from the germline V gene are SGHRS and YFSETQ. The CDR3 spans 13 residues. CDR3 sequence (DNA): TGCGCCAGCAGCTTTTCCCAGGGATCCGAGCAGTACTTC. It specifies CASSFSQGSEQYF.

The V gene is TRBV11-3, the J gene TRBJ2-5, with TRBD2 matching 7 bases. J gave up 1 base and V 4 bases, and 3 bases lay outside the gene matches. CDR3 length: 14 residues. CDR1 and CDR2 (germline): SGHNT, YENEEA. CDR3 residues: CASSSTSTQETQYF. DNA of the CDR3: TGTGCCAGCAGCTCGACTAGCACCCAAGAGACCCAGTACTTC.

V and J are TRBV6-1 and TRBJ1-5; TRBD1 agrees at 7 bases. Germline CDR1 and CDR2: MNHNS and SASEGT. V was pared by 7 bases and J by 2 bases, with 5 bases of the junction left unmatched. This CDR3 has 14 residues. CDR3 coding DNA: TGTGCCAGCATCCGCGACAGGGGCAATCAGCCCCAGCATTTT. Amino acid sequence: CASIRDRGNQPQHF.

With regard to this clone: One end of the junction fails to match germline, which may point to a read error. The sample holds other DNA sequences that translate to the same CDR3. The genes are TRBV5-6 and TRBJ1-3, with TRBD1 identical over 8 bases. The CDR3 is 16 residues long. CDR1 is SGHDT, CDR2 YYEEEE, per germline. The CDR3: CASSPAGGYSGNTIYF. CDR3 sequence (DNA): TGTGCCAGCAGCCCCGCAGGGGGCTACTCTGGGAACACCATATATTTT. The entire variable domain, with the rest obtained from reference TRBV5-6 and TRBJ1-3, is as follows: DAGVTQSPTHLIKTRGQQVTLRCSPKSGHDTVSWYQQALGQGPQFIFQYYEEEERQRGNFPDRFSGHQFPNYSSELNVNALLLGDSALYLCASSPAGGYSGNTIYFGEGSWLTVV.

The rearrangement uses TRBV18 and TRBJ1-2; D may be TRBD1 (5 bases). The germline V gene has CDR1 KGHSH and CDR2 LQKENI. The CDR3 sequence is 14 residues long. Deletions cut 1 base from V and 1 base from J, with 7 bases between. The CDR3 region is CASSPRQFNYGYTF. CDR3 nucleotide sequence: TGTGCCAGCTCACCACGACAGTTTAACTATGGCTACACCTTC.

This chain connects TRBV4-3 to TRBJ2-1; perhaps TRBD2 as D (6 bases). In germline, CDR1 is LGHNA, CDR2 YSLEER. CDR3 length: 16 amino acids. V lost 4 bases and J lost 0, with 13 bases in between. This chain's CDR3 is CASSLQLEGSYNEQFF. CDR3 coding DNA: TGCGCCAGCAGCCTACAACTGGAGGGCTCCTACAATGAGCAGTTCTTC.

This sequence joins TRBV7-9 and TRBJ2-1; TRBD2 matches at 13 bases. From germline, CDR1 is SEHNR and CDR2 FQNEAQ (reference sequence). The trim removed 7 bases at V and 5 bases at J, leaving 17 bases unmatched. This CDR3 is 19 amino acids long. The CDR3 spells CASTSGLAGAPPLHNEQFF. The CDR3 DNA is TGTGCCAGCACCTCAGGACTAGCGGGGGCCCCACCCCTGCACAATGAGCAGTTCTTC.

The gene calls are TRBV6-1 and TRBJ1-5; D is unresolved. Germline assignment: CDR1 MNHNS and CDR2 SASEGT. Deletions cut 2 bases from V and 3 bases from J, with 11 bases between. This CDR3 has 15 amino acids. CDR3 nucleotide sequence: TGTGCCAGCAGTGAATTCGGCAGGCCCAATCAGCCCCAGCATTTT. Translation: CASSEFGRPNQPQHF.

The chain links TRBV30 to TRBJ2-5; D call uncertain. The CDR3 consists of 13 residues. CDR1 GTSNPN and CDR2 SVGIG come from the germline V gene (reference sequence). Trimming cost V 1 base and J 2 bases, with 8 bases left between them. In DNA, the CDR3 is TGTGCCTGGAGTGACGGCTTGCAAGAGACCCAGTACTTC. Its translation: CAWSDGLQETQYF. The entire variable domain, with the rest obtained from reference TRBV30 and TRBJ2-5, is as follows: SQTIHQWPATLVQPVGSPLSLECTVEGTSNPNLYWYRQAAGRGLQLLFYSVGIGQISSEVPQNLSASRPQDRQFILSSKKLLLSDSGFYLCAWSDGLQETQYFGPGTRLLVL.

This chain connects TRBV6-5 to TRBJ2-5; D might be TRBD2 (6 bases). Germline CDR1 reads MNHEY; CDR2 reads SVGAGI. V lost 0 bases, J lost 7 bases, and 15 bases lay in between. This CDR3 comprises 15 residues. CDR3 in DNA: TGTGCCAGCAGTTACTCGATTCCCCCCGGGGGGACCCAGTACTTC. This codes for CASSYSIPPGGTQYF.

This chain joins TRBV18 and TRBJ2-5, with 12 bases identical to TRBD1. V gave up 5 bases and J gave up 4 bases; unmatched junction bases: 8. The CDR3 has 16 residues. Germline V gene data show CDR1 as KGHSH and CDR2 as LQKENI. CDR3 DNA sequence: TGTGCCAGCTCATACCAGGGACAGGGGGCGTCAGAGACCCAGTACTTC. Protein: CASSYQGQGASETQYF. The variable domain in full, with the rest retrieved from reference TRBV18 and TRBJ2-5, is NAGVMQNPRHLVRRRGQEARLRCSPMKGHSHVYWYRQLPEEGLKFMVYLQKENIIDESGMPKERFSAEFPKEGPSILRIQQVVRGDSAAYFCASSYQGQGASETQYFGPGTRLLVL.

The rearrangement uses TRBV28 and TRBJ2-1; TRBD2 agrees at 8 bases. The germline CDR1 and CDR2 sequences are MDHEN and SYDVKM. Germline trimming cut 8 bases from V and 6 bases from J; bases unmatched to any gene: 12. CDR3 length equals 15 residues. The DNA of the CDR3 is TGTGCCAGCTGCTCATGGGATAGCGGGGCCAATGAGCAGTTCTTC. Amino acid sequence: CASCSWDSGANEQFF.

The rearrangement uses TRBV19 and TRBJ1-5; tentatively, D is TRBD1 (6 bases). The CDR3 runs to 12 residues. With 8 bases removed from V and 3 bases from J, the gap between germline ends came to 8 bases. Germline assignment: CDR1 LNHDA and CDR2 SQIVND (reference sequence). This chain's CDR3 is CASGQPNQPQHF. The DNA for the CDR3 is TGTGCCAGTGGACAGCCCAATCAGCCCCAGCATTTT.